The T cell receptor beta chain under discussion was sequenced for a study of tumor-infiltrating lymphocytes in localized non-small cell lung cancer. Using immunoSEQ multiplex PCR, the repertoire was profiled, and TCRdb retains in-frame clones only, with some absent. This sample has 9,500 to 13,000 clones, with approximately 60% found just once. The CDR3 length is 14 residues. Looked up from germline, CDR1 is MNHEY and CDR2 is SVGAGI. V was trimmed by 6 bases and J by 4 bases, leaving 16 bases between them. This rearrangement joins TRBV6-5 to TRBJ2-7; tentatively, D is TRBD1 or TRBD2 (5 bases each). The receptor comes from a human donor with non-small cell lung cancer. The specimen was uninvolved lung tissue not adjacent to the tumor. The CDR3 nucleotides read TGTGCCAGCAGCCCCGGGACGTCGGAATACGAGCAGTACTTC. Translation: CASSPGTSEYEQYF.